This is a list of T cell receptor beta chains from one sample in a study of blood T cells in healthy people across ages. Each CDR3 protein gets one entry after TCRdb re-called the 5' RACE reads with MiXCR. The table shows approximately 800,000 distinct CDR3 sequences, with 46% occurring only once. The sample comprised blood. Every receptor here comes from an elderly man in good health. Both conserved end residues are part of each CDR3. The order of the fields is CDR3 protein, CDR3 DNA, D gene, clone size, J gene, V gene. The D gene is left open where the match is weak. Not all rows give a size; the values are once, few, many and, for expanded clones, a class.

CDR3 protein: CSARDYAGREGVYNEQYF
CDR3 DNA: TGCAGTGCTAGAGATTATGCTGGGCGGGAAGGAGTTTACAATGAGCAGTACTTC
D gene: NA
clone size: NA
J gene: TRBJ2-7
V gene: TRBV20-1

CDR3 protein: CSARDEWTGANYGYTF
CDR3 DNA: TGCAGTGCTAGAGACGAATGGACAGGAGCTAACTATGGCTACACCTTC
D gene: TRBD1
clone size: NA
J gene: TRBJ1-2
V gene: TRBV20-1

CDR3 protein: CASSLETRRGNIGRSGELFF
CDR3 DNA: TGTGCCAGCAGCTTAGAAACTAGGCGGGGTAACATAGGACGTAGCGGGGAGCTGTTTTTT
D gene: NA
clone size: few
J gene: TRBJ2-2
V gene: TRBV7-2

CDR3 protein: CASSVVTSTDTQYF
CDR3 DNA: TGTGCCAGCAGCGTCGTTACTAGCACAGATACGCAGTATTTT
D gene: NA
clone size: NA
J gene: TRBJ2-3
V gene: TRBV9

CDR3 protein: CASSALAGRDTQYF
CDR3 DNA: TGCGCCAGCAGCGCGCTAGCGGGGAGAGATACGCAGTATTTT
D gene: TRBD2
clone size: many
J gene: TRBJ2-3
V gene: TRBV5-1

CDR3 protein: CASSWTGSEGYTF
CDR3 DNA: TGTGCCAGCAGCTGGACAGGGAGCGAGGGCTACACCTTC
D gene: TRBD1
clone size: NA
J gene: TRBJ1-2
V gene: TRBV7-9

CDR3 protein: CASTQRDDNEQFF
CDR3 DNA: TGCGCCAGCACCCAACGGGACGACAATGAGCAGTTCTTC
D gene: NA
clone size: NA
J gene: TRBJ2-1
V gene: TRBV5-1

CDR3 protein: CASSLRTVGSPLHF
CDR3 DNA: TGTGCCAGCAGTTTAAGGACTGTCGGGTCACCCCTCCACTTT
D gene: NA
clone size: few
J gene: TRBJ1-6
V gene: TRBV12-3/TRBV12-4

CDR3 protein: CASSLYSDRGLYEQYF
CDR3 DNA: TGTGCCAGCAGTTTATACTCCGACAGGGGGCTCTACGAGCAGTACTTC
D gene: TRBD1
clone size: NA
J gene: TRBJ2-7
V gene: TRBV28

CDR3 protein: CASSSWTQGSGEQYF
CDR3 DNA: TGTGCCAGCAGTTCATGGACCCAGGGTTCGGGGGAGCAGTACTTC
D gene: NA
clone size: few
J gene: TRBJ2-7
V gene: TRBV12-3/TRBV12-4

CDR3 protein: CASSEPGLSDHEQYF
CDR3 DNA: TGTGCCAGCAGTGAGCCGGGACTATCGGACCACGAGCAGTACTTC
D gene: TRBD2
clone size: NA
J gene: TRBJ2-7
V gene: TRBV28

CDR3 protein: CASSLGTGRRNGYTF
CDR3 DNA: TGTGCCAGCAGTCTAGGGACAGGGAGACGGAATGGCTACACCTTC
D gene: TRBD1
clone size: few
J gene: TRBJ1-2
V gene: TRBV28

CDR3 protein: CASSLGGEWPQHF
CDR3 DNA: TGTGCCAGCAGCTTAGGGGGGGAGTGGCCCCAGCATTTT
D gene: NA
clone size: NA
J gene: TRBJ1-5
V gene: TRBV7-9

CDR3 protein: CATSGTLGEKLFF
CDR3 DNA: TGTGCCACCAGCGGGACACTAGGGGAAAAACTGTTTTTT
D gene: NA
clone size: NA
J gene: TRBJ1-4
V gene: TRBV15

CDR3 protein: CASSVVRDNSPLHF
CDR3 DNA: TGTGCCAGCAGCGTAGTAAGGGATAATTCACCCCTCCACTTT
D gene: NA
clone size: NA
J gene: TRBJ1-6
V gene: TRBV11-3

CDR3 protein: CATSDLPTKLFF
CDR3 DNA: TGTGCCACCAGTGATTTGCCGACGAAGCTGTTTTTT
D gene: NA
clone size: NA
J gene: TRBJ2-2
V gene: TRBV24-1

CDR3 protein: CASSNDREFYEQYF
CDR3 DNA: TGTGCCAGCAGCAACGACAGGGAATTCTACGAGCAGTACTTC
D gene: TRBD1
clone size: NA
J gene: TRBJ2-7
V gene: TRBV6-5

CDR3 protein: CASNDGTSFANEQFF
CDR3 DNA: TGTGCCAGTAATGACGGGACTAGCTTTGCCAATGAGCAGTTCTTC
D gene: TRBD2
clone size: NA
J gene: TRBJ2-1
V gene: TRBV19

CDR3 protein: CSARDPDGSSYEQYF
CDR3 DNA: TGCAGTGCTAGAGATCCGGATGGGAGCTCCTACGAGCAGTACTTC
D gene: NA
clone size: NA
J gene: TRBJ2-7
V gene: TRBV20-1

CDR3 protein: CASSLLPAGGFYGYTF
CDR3 DNA: TGTGCCAGCAGCTTACTGCCGGCGGGGGGATTCTATGGCTACACCTTC
D gene: NA
clone size: once
J gene: TRBJ1-2
V gene: TRBV7-2

CDR3 protein: CASSRTSGSSEQYF
CDR3 DNA: TGTGCCAGCAGCCGGACTAGCGGGAGTAGCGAGCAGTACTTC
D gene: TRBD2
clone size: NA
J gene: TRBJ2-7
V gene: TRBV7-2

CDR3 protein: CASSLEGASNQPQHF
CDR3 DNA: TGTGCCAGCAGCTTAGAGGGGGCTAGCAATCAGCCCCAGCATTTT
D gene: TRBD1
clone size: NA
J gene: TRBJ1-5
V gene: TRBV7-9

CDR3 protein: CASSLSAAINTGELFF
CDR3 DNA: TGTGCCAGCAGCTTATCTGCCGCTATCAACACCGGGGAGCTGTTTTTT
D gene: NA
clone size: NA
J gene: TRBJ2-2
V gene: TRBV7-9

CDR3 protein: CSARWPRNTEAFF
CDR3 DNA: TGCAGTGCTAGATGGCCAAGGAACACTGAAGCTTTCTTT
D gene: NA
clone size: few
J gene: TRBJ1-1
V gene: TRBV20-1

CDR3 protein: CASSIDRGSGANVLTF
CDR3 DNA: TGTGCCAGCAGCATTGACAGGGGTTCGGGGGCCAACGTCCTGACTTTC
D gene: TRBD1
clone size: NA
J gene: TRBJ2-6
V gene: TRBV7-3